What follows is one T cell receptor beta chain and its context. Profiling relied on immunoSEQ multiplex PCR, and the TCRdb table lists in-frame clones only, not all of them. The sample includes roughly 91,000 clones, around three quarters seen only once; the top ten take 6% to 8.5%. The entry originates in a study of blood T cell repertoires in COVID-19. This sequence originates from a man aged 70-80 years with acute or convalescent COVID-19. The sequenced material came from peripheral blood.

CDR3 protein: CSVEGTDTQYF. Here the CDR3 DNA reads TGCAGCGTAGAGGGCACAGATACGCAGTATTTT. This chain connects TRBV29-1 to TRBJ2-3; D is unclear. Trimming stripped 6 bases from V and 1 base from J, with 5 bases between. Germline lookup yields CDR1 SQVTM and CDR2 ANQGSEA. This CDR3 has 11 residues.